This T cell receptor (beta chain) derives from a study of blood T cell repertoires in COVID-19. Losses at the gene ends were 7 bases for V and 3 bases for J; bases not matched to a gene: 14. This CDR3 has 17 amino acids. Germline values: CDR1 MGHDK, CDR2 SYGVNS. This clone was found once. TCRdb keeps only in-frame clones here, not all; method: immunoSEQ multiplex PCR. The sample lists 160,000 or so clones; about four fifths were seen once. The specimen sequenced was peripheral blood. The sequence derives from a man aged 70 or older who had recovered from COVID-19. V gene TRBV25-1 combines with J gene TRBJ2-2, with 7 bases aligning to TRBD1. The DNA for the CDR3 is TGTGCCAGCACCCCGACAGGGCTGTCGGCAGACACCGGGGAGCTGTTTTTT. It is translated as CASTPTGLSADTGELFF. Full variable domain (outside the CDR3, taken from reference TRBV25-1 and TRBJ2-2): EADIYQTPRYLVIGTGKKITLECSQTMGHDKMYWYQQDPGMELHLIHYSYGVNSTEKGDLSSESTVSRIRTEHFPLTLESARPSHTSQYLCASTPTGLSADTGELFFGEGSRLTVL.